This TCR beta chain was sequenced in a study of T cell changes during pregnancy in multiple sclerosis. The CDR3 has 13 amino acids. Germline V lookup: CDR1 LNHDA, CDR2 SQIVND (reference sequence). V lost 5 bases and J lost 5, with 10 bases in between. The protocol was immunoSEQ multiplex PCR, while the TCRdb copy is restricted to in-frame clones and leaves out a portion. The table lists just under 65,000 clones, 90% to 95% of them singletons. The clonotype originates from a female donor with multiple sclerosis, enrolled in a pregnancy study. V is TRBV19 and J is TRBJ1-5; unclear D gene. The material sequenced was CD8+ T cells from peripheral blood mononuclear cells, taken in the second trimester of pregnancy. The chain's CDR3 is CASSDGRYQPQHF. DNA for the CDR3: TGTGCCAGTAGTGACGGGAGGTATCAGCCCCAGCATTTT.